The 19 T cell receptor beta chains presented below share a single source sample, sequenced in a study of shared clonotypes between healthy human individuals. Measured with immunoSEQ multiplex PCR; TCRdb has only the in-frame clones, and not every one. The repertoire has 2 million to 2.5 million clones, approximately 93% of them found once; the top ten carry 0.39%. Sequenced material: naive CD4+ T cells from PBMCs. Subset here: CD45RA+ positively selected. The receptors derive from a man younger than 35 in good health. Some clones in this sample may be carry-over from other donors' samples.

Comment on this clone: Other DNA sequences in the sample encode the same CDR3. V is TRBV5-8 and J is TRBJ2-5; D not certain. The CDR3 is 11 amino acids. Germline CDR1 SGHTS, CDR2 YDEGEE. Between the trimmed V and J ends, which lost 4 bases and 5 bases, there was a span of 6 bases. This CDR3 reads CASSLRETQYF. CDR3 coding DNA: TGTGCCAGCAGCCTCCGGGAGACCCAGTACTTC.

The V call is TRBV28, the J call TRBJ2-3; 7 bases line up with TRBD2. The germline V gene encodes CDR1 MDHEN and CDR2 SYDVKM. The CDR3 consists of 18 residues. The V and J ends lost 4 bases and 5 bases, in that order; junction bases with no gene match: 18. The CDR3, as DNA: TGTGCCAGCAGTTCTTTTCGGTTTTTTGGCGGGAGCTTAGATACGCAGTATTTT. It is translated as CASSSFRFFGGSLDTQYF.

CDR3 coding DNA: TGTGCCAGCTCACTGGTGTGGCGTCAAGCCTCTGGGGCCAACGTCCTGACTTTC. As protein: CASSLVWRQASGANVLTF. The genes are TRBV18 and TRBJ2-6, with unresolved D. The CDR3 consists of 18 residues. Germline V gene lookup returns CDR1 KGHSH and CDR2 LQKENI. V lost 4 bases and J 0 bases, leaving 16 bases between the germline ends. Based on the CDR3 plus reference TRBV18 and TRBJ2-6, the full variable domain is NAGVMQNPRHLVRRRGQEARLRCSPMKGHSHVYWYRQLPEEGLKFMVYLQKENIIDESGMPKERFSAEFPKEGPSILRIQQVVRGDSAAYFCASSLVWRQASGANVLTFGAGSRLTVL.

Remarks on this clone: Distinct nucleotide sequences in the sample also encode this CDR3. The V gene is TRBV18, the J gene TRBJ2-1, with TRBD1 matching over 11 bases. Germline-derived CDR1 and CDR2 are KGHSH and LQKENI. V lost 3 bases, J lost 6 bases, and 4 bases stayed unmatched. The CDR3 sequence is 15 residues long. CDR3 DNA: TGTGCCAGCTCACCCGGGACAGGGGGACGCAATGAGCAGTTCTTC. It specifies CASSPGTGGRNEQFF.

Here the CDR3 DNA reads TGTGCCAGCACCCCGAGGGTTGTACCCGGGGAGCTGTTTTTT. Protein: CASTPRVVPGELFF. The J gene is TRBJ2-2, the V gene TRBV6-6; TRBD2 is a possible D gene (5 bases). Trimming pared 7 bases from V and 6 bases from J, leaving 15 bases between. Germline lookup yields CDR1 MNHNY and CDR2 SVGAGI (reference sequence). The CDR3 is 14 amino acids.

This chain connects TRBV5-4 to TRBJ2-3; 7 bases agree with TRBD2. The CDR3 has 17 amino acids. Trimming cost V 4 bases and J 1 base; bases outside gene matches: 12. Germline CDR1 is SGHNT and CDR2 is YYREEE (reference sequence). CDR3 in amino acids: CASSRRTSSGRTDTQYF. For the CDR3, the DNA is TGTGCCAGCAGCCGCCGAACTTCTAGCGGACGCACAGATACGCAGTATTTT.

The chain couples TRBV7-2 to TRBJ2-7, with D perhaps matching TRBD1 (6 bases). The V end lost 0 bases, the J end lost 3 bases, and 18 bases lay between the germline ends. The CDR3 is 17 residues long. The germline gives CDR1 SGHTA, CDR2 FQGNSA. CDR3 loop: CASSLAGTKTRIYEQYF. For the CDR3, the DNA is TGTGCCAGCAGCTTAGCCGGGACAAAAACCAGAATCTACGAGCAGTACTTC.

As regards this clone: Other DNA sequences from this sample encode an identical CDR3 as well. The chain has TRBV18 and TRBJ2-1; 14 bases map to TRBD2. Looked up from germline, CDR1 is KGHSH and CDR2 is LQKENI. The V segment lost 6 bases and the J segment 3 bases; nucleotides outside the gene matches: 4. The CDR3 totals 16 residues. Written as DNA, the CDR3 is TGTGCCAGCTCTCCTGGGACTAGCGGGAGCTACAATGAGCAGTTCTTC. Its protein is CASSPGTSGSYNEQFF.

This clone was detected once. The chain carries TRBV28 and TRBJ2-3; tentatively, D is TRBD2 (6 bases). Germline assignment: CDR1 MDHEN and CDR2 SYDVKM. Trimming took off 4 bases at V and 2 bases at J, with 10 bases between the two ends. The CDR3 length is 14 residues. DNA of the CDR3: TGTGCCAGCAGTTATGGGGGACTCACAGATACGCAGTATTTT. Its translation: CASSYGGLTDTQYF.

V usage is TRBV5-1 and J usage is TRBJ2-1, with 11 bases aligning to TRBD1. With V trimmed by 4 bases and J by 5 bases, 8 bases remained unmatched. The CDR3 extends over 16 amino acids. Germline CDR1 reads SGHRS; CDR2 reads YFSETQ. CDR3 in amino acids: CASSLFRTGGNNEQFF. CDR3 nucleotide sequence: TGCGCCAGCAGCCTCTTCCGGACAGGGGGCAACAATGAGCAGTTCTTC.

This clone is a singleton in its sample. The gene calls are TRBV5-1 and TRBJ1-1, with a tentative D call TRBD1 (6 bases). CDR1 is SGHRS, CDR2 YFSETQ, per germline. The CDR3 is 16 residues long. V shed 9 bases and J shed 2 bases, with 23 bases lying between them. The CDR3 reads CATTKAAPGANTEAFF. CDR3 nucleotides: TGCGCCACCACCAAGGCCGCTCCGGGGGCCAACACTGAAGCTTTCTTT.

The gene calls are TRBV4-1 and TRBJ2-4; TRBD1 aligns across 10 bases. The V and J ends lost 4 bases and 0 bases, in that order; junction bases with no gene match: 18. The CDR3 covers 21 residues. Germline-derived CDR1 and CDR2 are MGHRA and YSYEKL. The CDR3 bases are TGCGCCAGCAGCCCATTCACCGGGACAGGGGCCGGATGGATAGCCAAAAACATTCAGTACTTC. It encodes CASSPFTGTGAGWIAKNIQYF.

The table lists this clone with a few counts. This sequence joins TRBV28 and TRBJ2-7, with a tentative D call TRBD1 (5 bases). This CDR3 region has 12 residues. Germline V gene sequence: CDR1 MDHEN, CDR2 SYDVKM. Trimming cost V 7 bases and J 0 bases, with 7 bases left between them. CDR3 sequence (DNA): TGTGCCAGCAACAGGAACTCCTACGAGCAGTACTTC. Protein sequence: CASNRNSYEQYF.

The chain is built from TRBV18 and TRBJ2-7; D might be TRBD2 (5 bases). The ends were cut back, 0 bases at V and 7 bases at J, with 10 bases in the middle. Germline V CDR1 and CDR2: KGHSH, LQKENI. The CDR3 runs to 13 residues. The CDR3 loop is CASSPPNEREQYF. CDR3 DNA: TGTGCCAGCTCACCACCGAATGAGCGGGAGCAGTACTTC.

Points on this clone: The sample has other DNA sequences that encode this CDR3 too. The chain couples TRBV28 to TRBJ2-7, with a tentative D call TRBD1 (5 bases). Trimming took 6 bases from V and 3 from J, leaving 9 bases between them. The CDR3 consists of 12 residues. Germline lookup yields CDR1 MDHEN and CDR2 SYDVKM. The CDR3, as DNA: TGTGCCAGCAGCTCTGACAGCTACGAGCAGTACTTC. Residues: CASSSDSYEQYF.

The count of this clone is one. J is TRBJ2-2 and V is TRBV27; 7 bases are shared with TRBD1. J was trimmed by 0 bases and V by 4 bases; bases with no gene match: 2. The germline CDR1 and CDR2 sequences are MNHEY and SMNVEV (reference sequence). This CDR3 spans 15 amino acids. The CDR3 loop is CASSWTGANTGELFF. The CDR3 DNA follows: TGTGCCAGCAGTTGGACAGGAGCGAACACCGGGGAGCTGTTTTTT.

The rearrangement links TRBV7-9 to TRBJ2-3, with D perhaps being TRBD1 or TRBD2 (5 bases each). The CDR3 is made up of 17 amino acids. V was clipped by 5 bases and J by 4 bases, with 22 bases between them. Germline V CDR1 and CDR2: SEHNR, FQNEAQ (reference sequence). The CDR3 nucleotides are TGTGCCAGCAGCCCGGGACCGGCTACCTTAGGGGCAGATACGCAGTATTTT. This translates into CASSPGPATLGADTQYF. The variable domain in full, with the rest retrieved from reference TRBV7-9 and TRBJ2-3, is DTGVSQNPRHKITKRGQNVTFRCDPISEHNRLYWYRQTLGQGPEFLTYFQNEAQLEKSRLLSDRFSAERPKGSFSTLEIQRTEQGDSAMYLCASSPGPATLGADTQYFGPGTRLTVL.

This chain joins TRBV20-1 and TRBJ2-7, with D perhaps matching TRBD2 (5 bases). Germline-derived CDR1 and CDR2 are DFQATT and SNEGSKA (reference sequence). This CDR3 region has 10 residues. V lost 5 bases and J 5 bases, leaving 7 bases between the germline ends. The CDR3 sequence: CSASSHEQYF. The CDR3 region has the DNA TGCAGTGCTTCTAGCCACGAGCAGTACTTC.

The chain has TRBV18 and TRBJ2-7; D gene unclear. V was pared by 6 bases and J by 1 base, with 13 bases between. The length of the CDR3 is 14 residues. CDR1 and CDR2 (germline): KGHSH, LQKENI. CDR3 sequence: CASSPDSFSYEQYF. Written as DNA, the CDR3 is TGTGCCAGCTCCCCCGACTCATTTTCCTACGAGCAGTACTTC.